This T cell receptor beta chain was sequenced for a study of blood T cells in healthy people across ages. Peripheral blood from each donor was collected in a volume of roughly 9.2 milliliters. Germline V CDR1 and CDR2: SGHVS, FQNEAQ. The CDR3 has 16 amino acids. In the case of this clonotype: The target antigen is unknown. A junction end diverges from the germline sequence, so it may reflect a read error.

Through a sample-barcoded 5' primer and a J-beta primer mix, a second PCR was run for roughly 7 to 12 cycles. Tags on each cDNA molecule came from a template-switch adaptor with 12 random nucleotides. MiXCR, run by TCRdb on the 5' RACE reads, gives a single entry per CDR3 protein. Of roughly 1.6 million distinct CDR3 sequences listed, roughly 32% are singletons. Regarding the study as a whole: Investigators viewed diversity estimates from one million T cells as underestimates, the study reported. Across samples, TCR beta diversity tracked strongly with naive T cell percentage.

The material sequenced was blood. The chain links TRBV7-8 to TRBJ1-1, with a weak D call TRBD1 (5 bases). This TCR came from a woman aged 25 to 39 in good health. As DNA, the CDR3 is TGTGCCGGCAGCCTTTCGTCTCGGGGGTTGGACACTGAAGCTTTCTTT. This encodes CAGSLSSRGLDTEAFF. The entire variable domain, with the rest obtained from reference TRBV7-8 and TRBJ1-1, is as follows: GAGVSQSPRYKVAKRGQDVALRCDPISGHVSLFWYQQALGQGPEFLTYFQNEAQLDKSGLPSDRFFAERPEGSVSTLKIQRTQQEDSAVYLCAGSLSSRGLDTEAFFGQGTRLTVV.